This T cell receptor (beta chain) comes out of a study of coeliac disease. Study at large: High-resolution HLA typing was lacking; TRBV7-2 bias was queried instead.

Produced via immunoSEQ multiplex PCR; TCRdb's table is partial and in-frame only. The table records some 4,000 clones, less than 75% of them present only once. The CDR3 contains 16 residues. The ends were cut back, 1 base at V and 9 bases at J, with 16 bases in the middle. Germline V gives CDR1 KGHSH, CDR2 LQKENI. Findings of the study overall: Cross-contamination between intraepithelial and lamina propria cells was possible. Control samples showed higher TRB and TRG clonality than intraepithelial and lamina propria samples in active celiac disease. Few TRB amino acid sequences were shared between samples; most were unique. According to the authors, this method cannot detect gliadin-specific T cells in an unbiased way.

As concerns this clone: What it binds is not known.

The source of this sequence is a man in his 70s with active celiac disease. The chain carries TRBV18 and TRBJ1-6, with D perhaps TRBD1 (5 bases). Sequenced material: intraepithelial lymphocytes from the gut. The CDR3 DNA reads TGTGCCAGCTCACCACTTACTGGGGCAGGGTTTTCACCCCTCCACTTT. This sequence encodes CASSPLTGAGFSPLHF.